This record concerns one T cell receptor beta chain sequence. Its antigen is still unknown. This record comes from a study of cytomegalovirus exposure and HLA in healthy donors. Study-wide findings and caveats: Through in vitro validation, three CMV-associated chains were shown to be specific for CMV antigens. The study put 160 or so TCR beta chains on its list as cytomegalovirus-associated. An analysis done earlier found most TCR beta V segments productive about 87% or about 30% of the time. After further analysis at a later stage, 16,951 TCR beta sequences were associated with HLA alleles at 0.05 false discovery rate.

13 Jbeta primers and 60 Vbeta primers were used for the PCR. Sequenced by immunoSEQ multiplex PCR; TCRdb stores in-frame clones only, minus some. Counted here are some 180,000 clones, approximately 77% occurring once; the ten biggest clones make up roughly 3.6%. Per the germline V gene, CDR1 is SGHVS and CDR2 is FNYEAQ. The CDR3 loop spans 15 amino acids. Germline trimming cut 5 bases from V and 2 bases from J; bases unmatched to any gene: 8. The specimen sequenced was PBMCs. This receptor was identified in a man aged 35 to 55 in good health and CMV-seropositive. The V call is TRBV7-6, the J call TRBJ2-5; 7 bases align to TRBD1. The CDR3 coding sequence is TGTGCCAGCAGCCCACCCGACAGGGATCAAGAGACCCAGTACTTC. Translating gives CASSPPDRDQETQYF.